This T cell receptor (beta chain) was captured by sequencing in a study of regulatory T cells in long-lasting Graves disease. V lost 6 bases to trimming and J lost 0 bases, with 9 bases between them. Per germline, CDR1 DFQATT and CDR2 SNEGSKA (reference sequence). The CDR3 is 13 residues long. HTBI primers from iRepertoire and Arm-PCR of CDR3 regions yielded the TCR beta libraries. TCRdb re-analysed the multiplex PCR reads in MiXCR, keeping a single row per CDR3 protein. The sample lists some 500,000 distinct CDR3 sequences, approximately 12% occurring once. In this sample, this clonotype turned up many times. Specified time point: newly diagnosed GD, antithyroid drugs for less than 3 months. RNA isolated from PBMCs was used to make the TCR library. This sample also appeared in a second study, on T cells in Graves' hyperthyroidism and ophthalmopathy. From that second work: A model using 13 V-J features told ophthalmopathy apart from stable hyperthyroidism.

V is TRBV20-1 and J is TRBJ2-1; D is perhaps TRBD2 (6 bases). The source material was peripheral blood mononuclear cells (PBMCs), sampled at new diagnosis, from a patient treated with antithyroid drugs. The TCR sequence derives from a young man with Graves disease. The CDR3 coding sequence is TGCAGTGCAACTAGCCACTCCTACAATGAGCAGTTCTTC. Its translation: CSATSHSYNEQFF.